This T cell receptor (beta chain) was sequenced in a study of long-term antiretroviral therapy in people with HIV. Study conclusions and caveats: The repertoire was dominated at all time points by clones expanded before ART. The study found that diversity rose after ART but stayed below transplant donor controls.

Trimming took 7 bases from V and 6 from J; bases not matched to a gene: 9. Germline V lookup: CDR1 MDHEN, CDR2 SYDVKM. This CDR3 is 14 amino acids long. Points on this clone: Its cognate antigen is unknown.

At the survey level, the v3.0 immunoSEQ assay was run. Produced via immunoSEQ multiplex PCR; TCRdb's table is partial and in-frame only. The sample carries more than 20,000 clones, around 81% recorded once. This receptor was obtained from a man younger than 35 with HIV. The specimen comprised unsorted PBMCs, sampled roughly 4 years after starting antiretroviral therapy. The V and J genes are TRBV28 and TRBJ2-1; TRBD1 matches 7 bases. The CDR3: CASNEGALGNEQFF. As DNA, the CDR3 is TGTGCCAGCAACGAGGGGGCCCTAGGCAATGAGCAGTTCTTC.